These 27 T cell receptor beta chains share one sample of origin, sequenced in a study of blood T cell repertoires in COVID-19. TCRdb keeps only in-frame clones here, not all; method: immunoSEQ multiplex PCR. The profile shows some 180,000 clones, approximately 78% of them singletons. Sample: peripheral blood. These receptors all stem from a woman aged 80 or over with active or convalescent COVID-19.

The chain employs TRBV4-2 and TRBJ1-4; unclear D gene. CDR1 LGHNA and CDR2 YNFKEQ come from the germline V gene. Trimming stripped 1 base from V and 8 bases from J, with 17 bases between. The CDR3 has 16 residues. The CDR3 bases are TGTGCCAGCAGCCAAGTGATGAGTCAGTCCGGGGAAAAACTGTTTTTT. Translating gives CASSQVMSQSGEKLFF.

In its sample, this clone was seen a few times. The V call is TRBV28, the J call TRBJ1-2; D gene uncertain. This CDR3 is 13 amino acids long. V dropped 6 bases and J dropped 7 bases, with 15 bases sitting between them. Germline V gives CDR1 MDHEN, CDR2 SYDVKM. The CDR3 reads CASSPPVGSGYTF. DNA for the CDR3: TGTGCCAGCAGCCCACCGGTGGGCAGTGGCTACACCTTC.

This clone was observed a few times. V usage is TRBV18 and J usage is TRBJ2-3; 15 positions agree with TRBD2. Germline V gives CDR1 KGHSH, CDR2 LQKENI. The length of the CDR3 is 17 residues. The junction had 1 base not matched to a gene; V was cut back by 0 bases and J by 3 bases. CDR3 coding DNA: TGTGCCAGCTCACCACCGGGACTAGCGGGGGGTACAGATACGCAGTATTTT. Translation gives CASSPPGLAGGTDTQYF.

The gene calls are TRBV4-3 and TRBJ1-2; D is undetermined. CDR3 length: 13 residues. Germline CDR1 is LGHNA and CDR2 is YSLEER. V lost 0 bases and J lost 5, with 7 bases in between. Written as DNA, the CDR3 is TGCGCCAGCAGCCAAGAACTAGGATATGGCTACACCTTC. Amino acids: CASSQELGYGYTF.

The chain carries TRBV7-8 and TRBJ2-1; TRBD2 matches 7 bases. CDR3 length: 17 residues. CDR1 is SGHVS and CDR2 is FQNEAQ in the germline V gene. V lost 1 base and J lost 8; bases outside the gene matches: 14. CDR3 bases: TGTGCCAGCAGCTTAGGGTATCCGGGACTACCTTCCGATGAGCAGTTCTTC. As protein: CASSLGYPGLPSDEQFF.

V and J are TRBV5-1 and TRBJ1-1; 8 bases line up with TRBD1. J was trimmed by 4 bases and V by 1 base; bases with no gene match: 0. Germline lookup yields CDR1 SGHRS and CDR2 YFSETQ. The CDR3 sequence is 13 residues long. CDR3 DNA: TGCGCCAGCAGCTTGCAGGGGGCCACTGAAGCTTTCTTT. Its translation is CASSLQGATEAFF.

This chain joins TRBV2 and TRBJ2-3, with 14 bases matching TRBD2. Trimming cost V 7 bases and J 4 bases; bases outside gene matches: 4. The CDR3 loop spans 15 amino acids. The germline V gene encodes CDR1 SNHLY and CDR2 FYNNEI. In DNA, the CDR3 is TGTGCCAGCAAGGGACTAGCGGGGGTAGCAGATACGCAGTATTTT. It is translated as CASKGLAGVADTQYF.

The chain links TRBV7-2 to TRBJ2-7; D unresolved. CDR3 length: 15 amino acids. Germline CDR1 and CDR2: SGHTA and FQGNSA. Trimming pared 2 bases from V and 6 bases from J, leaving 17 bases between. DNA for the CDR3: TGTGCCAGCAGCTTACTTCTTGTGAGTTCTTTCGAGCAGTACTTC. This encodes CASSLLLVSSFEQYF.

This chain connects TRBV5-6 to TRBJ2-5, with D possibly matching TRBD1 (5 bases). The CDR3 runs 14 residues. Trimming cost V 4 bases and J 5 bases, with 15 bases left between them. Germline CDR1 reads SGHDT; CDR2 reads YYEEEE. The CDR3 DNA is TGTGCCAGCAGCGGGGCGGTGAGATCGGAGACCCAGTACTTC. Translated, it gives CASSGAVRSETQYF.

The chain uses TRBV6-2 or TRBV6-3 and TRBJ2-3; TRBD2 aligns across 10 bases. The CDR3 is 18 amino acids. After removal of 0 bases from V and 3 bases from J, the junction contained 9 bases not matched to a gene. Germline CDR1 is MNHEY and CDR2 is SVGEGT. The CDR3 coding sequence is TGTGCCAGCAGTTACTCGAGTAGGCTAGCGGGGGTTACAGATACGCAGTATTTT. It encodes CASSYSSRLAGVTDTQYF.

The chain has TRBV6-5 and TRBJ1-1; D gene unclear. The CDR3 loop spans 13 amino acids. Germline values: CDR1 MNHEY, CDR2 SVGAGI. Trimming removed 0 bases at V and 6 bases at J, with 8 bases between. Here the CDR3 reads CASSYSTWAEAFF. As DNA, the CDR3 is TGTGCCAGCAGTTACTCGACTTGGGCTGAAGCTTTCTTT.

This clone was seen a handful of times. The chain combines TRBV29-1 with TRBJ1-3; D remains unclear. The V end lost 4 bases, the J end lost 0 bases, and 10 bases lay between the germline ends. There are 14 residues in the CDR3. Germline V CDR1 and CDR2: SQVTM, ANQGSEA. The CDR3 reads CSVVVQLSGNTIYF. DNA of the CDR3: TGCAGCGTTGTCGTACAGCTCTCTGGAAACACCATATATTTT.

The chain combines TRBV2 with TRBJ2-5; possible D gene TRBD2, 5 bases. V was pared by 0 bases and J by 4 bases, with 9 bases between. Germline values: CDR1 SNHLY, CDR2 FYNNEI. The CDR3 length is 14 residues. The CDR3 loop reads CASSEAGGGETQYF. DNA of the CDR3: TGTGCCAGCAGTGAAGCAGGAGGTGGAGAGACCCAGTACTTC. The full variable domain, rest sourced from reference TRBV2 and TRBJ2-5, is EPEVTQTPSHQVTQMGQEVILRCVPISNHLYFYWYRQILGQKVEFLVSFYNNEISEKSEIFDDQFSVERPDGSNFTLKIRSTKLEDSAMYFCASSEAGGGETQYFGPGTRLLVL.

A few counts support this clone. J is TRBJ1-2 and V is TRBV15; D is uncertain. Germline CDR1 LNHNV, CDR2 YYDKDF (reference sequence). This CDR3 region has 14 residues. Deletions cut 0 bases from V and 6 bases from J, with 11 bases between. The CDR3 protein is CATSRDTGSNGYTF. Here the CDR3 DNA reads TGTGCCACCAGCAGAGATACGGGGTCCAATGGCTACACCTTC. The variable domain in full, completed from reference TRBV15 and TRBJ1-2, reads DAMVIQNPRYQVTQFGKPVTLSCSQTLNHNVMYWYQQKSSQAPKLLFHYYDKDFNNEADTPDNFQSRRPNTSFCFLDIRSPGLGDTAMYLCATSRDTGSNGYTFGSGTRLTVV.

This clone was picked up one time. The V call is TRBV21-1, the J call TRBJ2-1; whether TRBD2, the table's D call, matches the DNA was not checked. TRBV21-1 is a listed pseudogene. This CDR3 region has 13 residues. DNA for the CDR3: TGTGCCCAGCAGCGGGGGACCTACAATGAGCAGTTCTTC. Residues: CAQQRGTYNEQFF.

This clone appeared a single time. The CDR3 region is CSVDLGRAITGELFF. The CDR3 nucleotides are TGCAGCGTTGATCTTGGCAGGGCAATCACCGGGGAGCTGTTTTTT. The V call is TRBV29-1, the J call TRBJ2-2; weak D call: TRBD1 (5 bases). Germline CDR1 is SQVTM and CDR2 is ANQGSEA. V lost 3 bases and J 4 bases, leaving 15 bases between the germline ends. The CDR3 has 15 amino acids.

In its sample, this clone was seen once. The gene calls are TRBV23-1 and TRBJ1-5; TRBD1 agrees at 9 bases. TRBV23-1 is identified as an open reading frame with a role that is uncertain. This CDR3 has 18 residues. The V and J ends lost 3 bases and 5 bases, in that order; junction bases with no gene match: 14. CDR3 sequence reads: CASSQPREGDRVDQPQHF. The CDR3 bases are TGCGCCAGCAGTCAGCCACGGGAAGGGGACAGGGTCGATCAGCCCCAGCATTTT.

CDR3 bases: TGTGCCAGCAGCGTATGGGGGGAAACTAATGAAAAACTGTTTTTT. Its translation: CASSVWGETNEKLFF. J is TRBJ1-4 and V is TRBV9, with TRBD1 as a possible D gene (5 bases). Deletions cut 1 base from V and 1 base from J, with 8 bases between. CDR3 length: 15 amino acids. CDR1 is SGDLS and CDR2 is YYNGEE in the germline V gene.

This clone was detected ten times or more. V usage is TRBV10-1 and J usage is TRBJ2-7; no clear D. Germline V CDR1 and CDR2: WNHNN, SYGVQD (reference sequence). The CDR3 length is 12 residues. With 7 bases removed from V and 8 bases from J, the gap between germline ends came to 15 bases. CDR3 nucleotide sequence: TGCGCCAGCAAAGACCAGGTTCTGAAGCAGTACTTC. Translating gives CASKDQVLKQYF.

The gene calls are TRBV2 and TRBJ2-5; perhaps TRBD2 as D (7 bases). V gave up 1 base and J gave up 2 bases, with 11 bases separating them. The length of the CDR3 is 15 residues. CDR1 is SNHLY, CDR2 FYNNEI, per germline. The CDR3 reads CASSEEGRGQETQYF. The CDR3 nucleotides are TGTGCCAGCAGTGAAGAGGGGAGGGGGCAAGAGACCCAGTACTTC.

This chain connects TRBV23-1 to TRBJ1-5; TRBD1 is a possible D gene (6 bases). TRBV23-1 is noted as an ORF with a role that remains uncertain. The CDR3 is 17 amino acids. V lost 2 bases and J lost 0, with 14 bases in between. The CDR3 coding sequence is TGCGCCAGCAGTCAACTGGGGGCACGGGGTAGCAATCAGCCCCAGCATTTT. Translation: CASSQLGARGSNQPQHF.

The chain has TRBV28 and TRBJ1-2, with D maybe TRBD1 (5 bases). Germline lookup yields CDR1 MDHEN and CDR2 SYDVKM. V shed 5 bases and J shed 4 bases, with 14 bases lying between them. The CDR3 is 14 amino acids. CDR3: CASSPWGRSYGYTF. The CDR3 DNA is TGTGCCAGCAGTCCGTGGGGCAGATCCTATGGCTACACCTTC.

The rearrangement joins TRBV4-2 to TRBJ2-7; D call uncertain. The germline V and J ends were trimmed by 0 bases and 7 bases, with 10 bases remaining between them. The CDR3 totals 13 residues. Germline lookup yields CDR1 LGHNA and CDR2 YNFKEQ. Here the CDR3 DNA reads TGTGCCAGCAGCCAAGATCCCTCCCGGGAGCAGTACTTC. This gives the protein CASSQDPSREQYF.

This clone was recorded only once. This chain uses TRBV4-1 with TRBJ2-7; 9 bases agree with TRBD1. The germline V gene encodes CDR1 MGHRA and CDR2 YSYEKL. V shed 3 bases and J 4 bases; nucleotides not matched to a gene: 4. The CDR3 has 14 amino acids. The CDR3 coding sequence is TGCGCCAGCAGCCATGCGGGGACAGGGTACGAGCAGTACTTC. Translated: CASSHAGTGYEQYF.

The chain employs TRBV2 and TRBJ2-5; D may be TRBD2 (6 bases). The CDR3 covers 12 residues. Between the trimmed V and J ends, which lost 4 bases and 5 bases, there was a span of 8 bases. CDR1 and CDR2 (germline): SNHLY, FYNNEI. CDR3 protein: CASSVGGETQYF. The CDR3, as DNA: TGTGCCAGCAGTGTAGGAGGGGAGACCCAGTACTTC.

CDR3 amino acids: CASSQVTGAETQYF. CDR3 in DNA: TGTGCCAGCAGCCAAGTGACGGGAGCCGAGACCCAGTACTTC. V usage is TRBV14 and J usage is TRBJ2-5, with a weak D call TRBD2 (6 bases). Between the trimmed V and J ends, which lost 1 base and 5 bases, there was a span of 11 bases. The CDR3 totals 14 residues. Germline CDR1 SGHDN, CDR2 FVKESK.

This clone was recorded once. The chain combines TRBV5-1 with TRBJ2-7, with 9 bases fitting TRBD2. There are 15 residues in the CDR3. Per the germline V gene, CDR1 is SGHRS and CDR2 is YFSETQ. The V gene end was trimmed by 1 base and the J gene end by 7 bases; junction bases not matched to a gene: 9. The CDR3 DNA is TGCGCCAGCAGCTTGTTAGCTAGCGGGGAAGGGGAGCAGTACTTC. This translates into CASSLLASGEGEQYF. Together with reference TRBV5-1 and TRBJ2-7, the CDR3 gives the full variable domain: KAGVTQTPRYLIKTRGQQVTLSCSPISGHRSVSWYQQTPGQGLQFLFEYFSETQRNKGNFPGRFSGRQFSNSRSEMNVSTLELGDSALYLCASSLLASGEGEQYFGPGTRLTVT.